This TCR beta chain is from a study of technical replicates of blood from a few donors. Profiling relied on immunoSEQ multiplex PCR, and the TCRdb table lists in-frame clones only, not all of them. The sample has about 18,000 clones; approximately 80% are singletons. Trimming removed 2 bases from V and 6 bases from J, with 11 bases in between. Germline CDR1 reads LNHDA; CDR2 reads SQIVND (reference sequence). The length of the CDR3 is 15 residues. The TCR sequence derives from a human donor in good health. Some clones in this sample may be carry-over from other donors' samples. Sequenced sample: PBMCs. V is TRBV19 and J is TRBJ1-6; D might be TRBD1 (6 bases). In DNA, the CDR3 is TGTGCCAGTAGTATACAGGGGACGGGTAATTCACCCCTCCACTTT. This sequence encodes CASSIQGTGNSPLHF. Using reference TRBV19 and TRBJ1-6 for the parts outside the CDR3, the full variable domain is DGGITQSPKYLFRKEGQNVTLSCEQNLNHDAMYWYRQDPGQGLRLIYYSQIVNDFQKGDIAEGYSVSREKKESFPLTVTSAQKNPTAFYLCASSIQGTGNSPLHFGNGTRLTVT.